This T cell receptor beta chain was sequenced during a study of blood T cell repertoires in COVID-19 (dated by TCRdb to about 2020). Study-level background: Samples from collaborators originated in the United States, Italy and Spain and spanned both the acute and convalescent phases of COVID-19. The sample metadata nearly always contained a de-identified subject ID, COVID-19 status, age in years and sex. Deeply sampled blood TCRbeta repertoires from subjects exposed to, actively infected with, or recovered from COVID-19 were included in the dataset. The samples were drawn from two sources: the first 160 participants of the ongoing ImmuneRACE study, and 1,000 to 1,500 subjects contributed by 6 global collaborators. The prospective study material was composed of cDNA or gDNA derived from T cells, B-cell-depleted T cells, or PBMCs. Where available, HLA class I and class II types were obtained from metadata supplied by the sample provider rather than from assay-based typing. The repertoires were released in a freely available public database intended as a resource for research on the immune response to SARS-CoV-2.

Notes on this clone: Which antigen it targets is not known. No quality values exist for individual bases; no much larger clone is one base distant.

What the research found in general, with its limitations: The quantity of clinical and demographic metadata differed by source and by participant and was supplied without curation.

The immunoSEQ Assay, a bias-controlled multiplex PCR, was used to amplify TCRbeta CDR3 regions from genomic DNA. As for the authors' bioinformatics: The number of nucleated cells in each sample was estimated from the amplification of reference gene primers within the assay. To quantify the absolute abundance of each unique TCRbeta CDR3 rearrangement, sequence reads were collapsed and filtered. For each sample, productive Simpson clonality was calculated by taking the square root of Simpson's diversity index across productive rearrangements. What TCRdb holds here is the immuneACCESS table cut down to in-frame rearrangements. Part of the clones is not present; checked against another copy, under half of the missing clones reflect an unresolved V gene, and the others are unexplained. V, J and clone size derive from that table, while D and trimming were established from the DNA sequence. Within this sample are about 280,000 clones, with 83% of them counted one time only. The leading ten clones occupy 8% to 10% of the sample.

Samples from volunteer blood donors who had recovered from COVID-19 were contributed by a second Seattle source. Each collaborating institution followed its own protocols to collect whole blood in K2EDTA tubes. For TCRbeta analysis, collaborators shipped samples in one of three forms: frozen whole blood, isolated PBMCs, or DNA extracted from either of those sample types. At the junction V is shortened by 5 bases and J by 7 bases; bases outside the gene matches: 6. The CDR3 sequence holds 12 residues, the cysteine and phenylalanine included. Left in the record is the CDR3 DNA by itself, 36 bases read in frame from the first base. The germline V gene (reference sequence) sets CDR1 to SGHKS and CDR2 to YYEKEE.

The chain employs TRBV5-5 and TRBJ2-7; 7 junctional bases match TRBD2. Sequenced: peripheral blood. The source of this sequence is a woman between 45 and 60 years old who had recovered from COVID-19. This receptor carries the CDR3 CASRPGEGEQYF. The DNA reads as follows: TGTGCCAGCAGACCCGGGGAGGGTGAGCAGTACTTC.